The text below deals with one T cell receptor (beta chain). Per the germline V gene, CDR1 is SGHRS and CDR2 is YFSETQ. V lost 4 bases, J lost 4 bases, and 17 bases lay in between. This CDR3 region has 15 residues. The data belong to a study of control samples from healthy donors and cancer patients. This table comes from immunoSEQ multiplex PCR, and its TCRdb copy is limited to in-frame clones, with some not included. This sample has 180,000 or so clones, with about 93% found just once. The receptor's source is a woman aged 60-75 years in good health. The V and J genes are TRBV5-1 and TRBJ1-2; possibly TRBD1 for D (5 bases). Sequencing used blood. CDR3 sequence: CASSPRWGLSYGYTF. For the CDR3, the DNA is TGCGCCAGCAGCCCCCGTTGGGGCCTTAGCTATGGCTACACCTTC.